This T cell receptor (beta chain) was retrieved from a study of Graves' ophthalmopathy and Graves' hyperthyroidism (dated by TCRdb to the late 2010s). Turning to the overall study: Peripheral blood was collected at initial diagnosis, before any treatment. The study used TCR beta repertoire signatures to distinguish Graves' ophthalmopathy from Graves' hyperthyroidism and to predict progression to ophthalmopathy. In total, some 130 blood samples were TCR-sequenced: around 42 ophthalmopathy, around 75 hyperthyroidism and roughly 17 hyperthyroidism-to-ophthalmopathy patients. A discovery set of 95 to 100 patients (43 ophthalmopathy, some 58 stable hyperthyroidism) was enrolled to explore V-J signatures distinguishing ophthalmopathy from hyperthyroidism. An independent validation cohort was composed of fewer than 20 hyperthyroidism patients and 17 patients who later progressed from hyperthyroidism to ophthalmopathy. T-cell repertoires of thyroid tissue and blood were compared in about six hyperthyroidism patients. After sampling, hyperthyroidism patients received methimazole starting at 30 mg daily, and ophthalmopathy patients received high-dose intravenous methylprednisolone. The 100 discovery patients were divided at random into training and test sets in a 7:3 ratio.

On the study overall, not on this receptor specifically: Sample size was not statistically predetermined, and group allocation was not concealed from the investigators. Most expanded thyroid clonotypes with a frequency above 0.001 also appeared in blood, which suggests that blood repertoires may reflect the immune response in the thyroid. In cross-validation, the 13-signature model distinguished ophthalmopathy from stable hyperthyroidism with just over 85% sensitivity and nearly 82% specificity, and in the test set the corresponding values were 80% and 75%. In validation, the model predicted ophthalmopathy progression with about 70% sensitivity and 72.22% specificity; some 13 predicted patients were CT-confirmed with GO in a median of about 6.1 months.

This clonotype was seen many times. No cognate antigen has been identified for it. Base quality data are lacking; no much larger clone is found one base away. V drops 3 bases and J drops 4 bases, leaving 6 bases in between. Sequences MRHNA (CDR1) and SNTAGT (CDR2) are obtained from the germline V gene. Its CDR3 holds 13 amino acids, cysteine through phenylalanine. Here the CDR3 DNA is all that survives: 39 bases in frame from base 1. Ophthalmopathy patients had moderately to severely active disease, Clinical Activity Score of at least 3, NOSPECS grade of at least 4, and disease duration under 3 months. Patients were excluded if they had other autoimmune diseases, uncontrolled infections, pregnancy or lactation. Diagnosis was based on clinical symptoms, serum thyroxine, TRAb, thyroid ultrasound and orbital computed tomography. PBMCs were isolated from 7.5 to 10 ml of fresh peripheral blood by Ficoll-Paque density gradient centrifugation. Total RNA was extracted using Trizol reagent, and RNA quality was checked on an Agilent 2100 Bioanalyzer.

For repertoire sequencing, the TCR beta CDR3 regions were amplified from RNA transcripts. The first round of RT-PCR was done with HTBI primers and the Qiagen OneStep RT-PCR kit, and was followed by a second round of multiplex PCR, then size selection and purification. Libraries were sequenced paired-end with 100 bp reads on an Illumina HiSeq2000. Regarding the original processing steps: SOAPnuke was used to process the reads, removing any read that contained adapters or uncalled bases, had a mean Phred below 15, or lacked an exact match to the constant primer or identifier. COPE v1.2.5 was used to merge high-quality paired reads. Each unique nucleotide sequence was treated as a clonotype, and MiTCR v1.1 was used to align the clonotypes to the IMGT TRB V, D and J references. The analysis was limited to V-J combinations with a frequency above 0.0001, which together covered 99.2% of repertoires. For each V-J combination, a TCR clonal expansion and chaos score was defined as the ratio of F50 clonal expansion to chaos observed in the TCRdist matrix. Features were reduced by Welch's t-statistics and random forest to around 13 V-J combinations, which fed a naive Bayes classifier. The Morisita-Horn index was used to measure how similar the thyroid and blood repertoires were. In-frame beta chains were kept once TCRdb had trimmed the public reads at Q25 with fastp and called clones with MiXCR. Every CDR3 protein is listed once, alongside the most common genes and DNA of its rows. The V and J calls shown here were made by TCRdb, not taken from the authors' results. This sample holds around 470,000 distinct CDR3 sequences; over 13% were observed only once. About 10% of the sample belongs to the ten largest clones.

The source of this sequence is a woman in her twenties or thirties with Graves' ophthalmopathy. Donor details come from another sample of the same person, matched by shared clones. The sequencing input was blood. In this chain, TRBV6-4 is recombined with TRBJ2-2, with no confidently assigned D gene. The CDR3 region reads CASSDRSTGELFF. The nucleotides read TGTGCCAGCAGTGATAGGTCCACCGGGGAGCTGTTTTTT.